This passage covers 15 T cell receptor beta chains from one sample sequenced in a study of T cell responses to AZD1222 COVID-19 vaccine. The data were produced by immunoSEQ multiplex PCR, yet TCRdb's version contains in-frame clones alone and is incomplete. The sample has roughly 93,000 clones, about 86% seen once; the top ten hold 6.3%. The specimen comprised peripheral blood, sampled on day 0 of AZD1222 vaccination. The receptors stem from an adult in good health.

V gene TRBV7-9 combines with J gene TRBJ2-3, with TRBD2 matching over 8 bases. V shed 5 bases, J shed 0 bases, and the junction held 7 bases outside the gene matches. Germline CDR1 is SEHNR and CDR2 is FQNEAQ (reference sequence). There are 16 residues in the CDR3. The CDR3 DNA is TGTGCCAGCAGCCCTCGGGGGGGCCTGAGCACAGATACGCAGTATTTT. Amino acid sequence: CASSPRGGLSTDTQYF.

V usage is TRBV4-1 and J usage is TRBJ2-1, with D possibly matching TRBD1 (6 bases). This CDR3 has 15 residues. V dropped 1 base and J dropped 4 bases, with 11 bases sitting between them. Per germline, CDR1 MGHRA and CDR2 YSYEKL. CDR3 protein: CASSQVQGQYNEQFF. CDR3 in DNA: TGCGCCAGCAGCCAAGTTCAGGGACAATACAATGAGCAGTTCTTC.

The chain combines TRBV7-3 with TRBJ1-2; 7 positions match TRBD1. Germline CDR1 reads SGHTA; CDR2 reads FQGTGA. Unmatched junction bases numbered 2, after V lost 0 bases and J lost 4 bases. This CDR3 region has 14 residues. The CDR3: CASSLTRDSYGYTF. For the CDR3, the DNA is TGTGCCAGCAGCTTAACTAGGGACAGCTATGGCTACACCTTC.

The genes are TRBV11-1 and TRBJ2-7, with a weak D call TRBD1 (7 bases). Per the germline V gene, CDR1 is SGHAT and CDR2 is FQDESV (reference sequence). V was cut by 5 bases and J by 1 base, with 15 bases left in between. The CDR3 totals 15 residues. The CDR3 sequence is CASSQQGGFSYEQYF. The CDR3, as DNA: TGTGCCAGCAGCCAGCAGGGGGGCTTTTCCTACGAGCAGTACTTC.

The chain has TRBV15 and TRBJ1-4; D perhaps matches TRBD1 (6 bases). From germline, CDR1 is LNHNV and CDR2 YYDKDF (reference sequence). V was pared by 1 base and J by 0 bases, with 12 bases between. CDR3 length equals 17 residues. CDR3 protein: CATSRVARGSTNEKLFF. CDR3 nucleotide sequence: TGTGCCACCAGCAGAGTGGCCAGGGGCTCAACTAATGAAAAACTGTTTTTT.

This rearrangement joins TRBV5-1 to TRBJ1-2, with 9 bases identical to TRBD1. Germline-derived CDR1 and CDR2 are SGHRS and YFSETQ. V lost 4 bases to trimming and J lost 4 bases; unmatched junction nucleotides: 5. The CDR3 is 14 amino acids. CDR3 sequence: CASSTGQGSYGYTF. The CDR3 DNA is TGCGCCAGCAGCACCGGACAGGGGAGCTATGGCTACACCTTC.

The CDR3, as DNA: TGCGCCAGCAGCTTGGCCCCTAGCGTGGGGACCGGGGAGCTGTTTTTT. It codes for CASSLAPSVGTGELFF. This rearrangement joins TRBV5-1 to TRBJ2-2; tentative D call: TRBD2 (6 bases). Trimming removed 0 bases from V and 5 bases from J, with 14 bases in between. This CDR3 comprises 16 residues. Germline V gene data show CDR1 as SGHRS and CDR2 as YFSETQ.

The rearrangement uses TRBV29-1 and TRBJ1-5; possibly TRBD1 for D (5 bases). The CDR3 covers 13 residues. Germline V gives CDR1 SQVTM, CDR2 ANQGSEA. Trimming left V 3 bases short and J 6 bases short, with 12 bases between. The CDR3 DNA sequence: TGCAGCGTTGAGTCGGGGGGAGGTCAGCCCCAGCATTTT. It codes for CSVESGGGQPQHF.

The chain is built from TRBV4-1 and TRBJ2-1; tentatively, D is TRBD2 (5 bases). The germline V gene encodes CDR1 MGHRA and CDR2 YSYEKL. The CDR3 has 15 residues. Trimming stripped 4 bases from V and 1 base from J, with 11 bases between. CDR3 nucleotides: TGCGCCAGCAGCCCCCAGAGGGATTCCTACAATGAGCAGTTCTTC. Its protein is CASSPQRDSYNEQFF.

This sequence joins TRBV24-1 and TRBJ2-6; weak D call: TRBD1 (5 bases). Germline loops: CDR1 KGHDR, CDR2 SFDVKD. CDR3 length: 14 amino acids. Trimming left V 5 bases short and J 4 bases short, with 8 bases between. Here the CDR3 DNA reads TGTGCCACCAGTGTGGGGCCAGGGGCCAACGTCCTGACTTTC. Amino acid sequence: CATSVGPGANVLTF.

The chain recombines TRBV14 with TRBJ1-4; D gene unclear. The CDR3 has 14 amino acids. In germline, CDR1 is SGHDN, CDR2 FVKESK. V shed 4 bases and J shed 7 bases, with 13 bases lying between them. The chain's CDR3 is CASSPHPVGEKLFF. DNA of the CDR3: TGTGCCAGCAGCCCACACCCGGTGGGTGAAAAACTGTTTTTT.

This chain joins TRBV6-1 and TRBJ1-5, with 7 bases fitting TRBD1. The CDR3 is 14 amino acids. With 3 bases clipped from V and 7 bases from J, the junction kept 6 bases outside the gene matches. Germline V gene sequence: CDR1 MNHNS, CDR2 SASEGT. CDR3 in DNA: TGTGCCAGCAGTGACCGACAGGGCAGGCAGCCCCAGCATTTT. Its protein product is CASSDRQGRQPQHF.

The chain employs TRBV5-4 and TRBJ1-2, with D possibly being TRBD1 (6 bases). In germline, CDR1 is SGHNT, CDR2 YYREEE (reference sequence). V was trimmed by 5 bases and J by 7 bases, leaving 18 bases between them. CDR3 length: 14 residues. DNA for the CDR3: TGTGCCAGCAGGTTTGCGGGGGCGCGGAGTGGCTACACCTTC. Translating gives CASRFAGARSGYTF.

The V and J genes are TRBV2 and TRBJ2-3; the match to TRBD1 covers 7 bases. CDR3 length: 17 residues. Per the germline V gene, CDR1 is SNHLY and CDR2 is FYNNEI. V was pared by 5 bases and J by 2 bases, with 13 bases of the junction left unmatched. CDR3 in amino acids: CASSNPDRQGDTDTQYF. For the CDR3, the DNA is TGTGCCAGCAGTAACCCCGATCGACAGGGAGACACAGATACGCAGTATTTT. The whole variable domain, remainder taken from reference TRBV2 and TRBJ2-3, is EPEVTQTPSHQVTQMGQEVILRCVPISNHLYFYWYRQILGQKVEFLVSFYNNEISEKSEIFDDQFSVERPDGSNFTLKIRSTKLEDSAMYFCASSNPDRQGDTDTQYFGPGTRLTVL.

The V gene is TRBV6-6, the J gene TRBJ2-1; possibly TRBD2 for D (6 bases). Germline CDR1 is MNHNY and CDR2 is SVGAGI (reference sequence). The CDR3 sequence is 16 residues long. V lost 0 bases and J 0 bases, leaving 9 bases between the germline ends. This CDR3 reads CASSYSIGSSYNEQFF. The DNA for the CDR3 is TGTGCCAGCAGTTACTCGATCGGGAGCTCCTACAATGAGCAGTTCTTC.